The present T cell receptor (beta chain) was sequenced within a study of Tregs in tolerant kidney transplant recipients (dated by TCRdb to the late 2010s). General notes on the study: The study used TCRbeta sequencing to identify donor-specific regulatory T cells before combined kidney and bone marrow transplantation, then tracked those cells after transplant. Results and caveats for the whole study, not just this receptor: Biological reproducibility was not directly assessed, although technical replication error appeared to be minimal. Expanding Tregs with activated donor B cells appeared to identify the most biologically relevant and donor-specific TCRbeta repertoire. Donor-specific Treg expansion exceeded global Treg expansion in tolerant patients, suggesting antigen-driven rather than nonspecific expansion. The study was limited by small patient numbers, and the findings need validation in larger populations and under other immunosuppression protocols. PCR primers changed over time for some patients, so nucleotide-level comparison across those patients' samples was not possible.

Related donors were used in the transplants with nonmyeloablative bone marrow transplantation, and mixed chimerism was transient in the human trials. Thawed PBMCs were FACS-sorted into unstimulated Tregs (CD4+CD25+CD127-), CD4+ non-Tregs (CD4+CD25-), CD4 cells and CD8 cells. Patients were several combined kidney and bone marrow transplant recipients from the ITN036ST trial, and only these trial subjects had samples available. Healthy control blood was processed to PBMCs with a Ficoll density gradient and then cryopreserved, whereas patient PBMCs were collected both before and after transplant. Trimming costs V 0 bases and J 7 bases, and their ends lie 15 bases apart. Sequences SGHTA (CDR1) and FQGTGA (CDR2) are obtained from the germline V gene. CDR3 length: 16 amino acids, cysteine to phenylalanine. The entry retains the CDR3 DNA only, 48 bases that are in frame from base 1. For TCRbeta CDR3 sequencing, genomic DNA was extracted from sorted cells using the QIAGEN DNeasy Blood and Tissue Kit. High-throughput TCRbeta CDR3 sequencing was carried out commercially through immunoSEQ, with PCR amplification with bias correction and internal controls included. In the original analysis: Unique productive TCRbeta sequences were defined by CDR3 nucleotide sequence when primers matched and otherwise by CDR3 amino acid sequence together with Vbeta and Jbeta genes. To correct for sorting error, sequences found in more than one sorted population at a frequency ratio of 2:1 or less were discarded, and the remaining shared sequences were assigned to the population with the higher frequency. A sequence was defined as donor-reactive if the sequence was expanded at least 5-fold in CFSE-low cells compared with unstimulated cells and had a frequency of at least 0.01% in CFSE-low cells. Repertoire divergence was quantified by Jensen-Shannon divergence calculated from the top 100 TCRbeta sequences ranked by frequency. For samples with multiple sequencing runs, sorting error was corrected in each run separately before the runs were combined. TCRdb re-hosts the immuneACCESS table, in-frame sequences only. Its copies lack some clones; in the studies checked, an unresolved V gene accounts for under half of them, and the cause for the rest is not known. D and trimming were read from the DNA, whereas the V and J calls and clone size are those reported in that table. The sample data list 75,000 to 100,000 clones, and 93% of these were observed just once. The ten largest make up 1.6% of the sample.

About this clone itself: Its antigen remains undetermined. No base quality values were provided; no much bigger clone lies one nucleotide off.

The receptor's source is a human patient who received a combined kidney and bone marrow transplant. Donor T cells from the graft may be present among the T cells after a transplant. The material sequenced was CD4+ T cells from blood (PBMCs), taken 12 months after the transplant. The sequence is built from TRBV7-3 and TRBJ2-2, with TRBD1 perhaps the D gene, on 6 matching bases. The CDR3 sequence is CASSLTPGVLVGELFF. The nucleotide sequence is TGTGCCAGCAGCTTAACCCCAGGGGTTCTGGTCGGGGAGCTGTTTTTT.